Detailed here is one T cell receptor (beta chain). The antigen it recognizes is unknown. One base away there is no much larger clone; base qualities are not given. Other DNA sequences in the sample encode the same CDR3. Thawed unstimulated PBMCs were stained for CD3, CD4 and CD8 and FACS-sorted into CD3+CD4+ and CD3+CD8+ populations. Each of the 8 studied subjects was randomized to immunosuppression withdrawal. The Qiagen DNeasy Blood and Tissue Kit was used for isolation of genomic DNA. This sample was taken from a study of T cell clones after liver transplantation (dated by TCRdb to about 2019). Describing the broader study: The samples were obtained from ITN030ST, a randomized trial that attempted immunosuppression withdrawal within 2 years after liver transplantation. After a pre-transplant mixed lymphocyte reaction, TCRbeta sequencing was used to pinpoint donor-reactive T cell clones, which were subsequently tracked in post-transplant blood. As an antigen-independent comparator for the donor-reactive sequences, third party-reactive TCRbeta sequences from pre-transplant MLRs were identified as well. Of the eight recipients, a few were HCV-positive, while the remaining recipients had been transplanted for non-autoimmune, non-viral indications. Subjects received no induction therapy and standard immunosuppression until randomization at 12-24 months post-transplant. Tolerance was defined as complete withdrawal of immunosuppression for at least one year without a rise in liver enzymes beyond twice the upper limit of normal. Blood samples were collected pre-transplant, pre-randomization before withdrawal, and post-randomization after either full withdrawal or failed withdrawal. The studied cohort comprised 8 liver transplant recipients, 3 classified as tolerant and 5 as non-tolerant. Points the paper makes about the study in general: Once repertoire turnover was taken into account, donor-reactive detection showed a significant reduction for CD4 in 7 of 8 subjects and for CD8 in 8 of 8. Since no allograft tissue specimens were available, donor-reactive T cells may have migrated into the graft instead of being deleted. In 5 of 8 subjects, circulating donor-reactive CD4 TCRbeta sequences decreased significantly after transplant, regardless of tolerance or HCV status. Low numbers of available donor cells limited the measurable donor-reactive repertoire in a couple of subjects. Because of small, heterogeneous patient numbers and non-standardized post-transplant time points, the conclusions were only preliminary. Donor-reactive sequences declined more than third party-reactive ones, suggesting partial antigen-specific deletion unrelated to withdrawal success.

The CDR3 goes from the cysteine to the phenylalanine over 13 residues. Only the CDR3 DNA is retained, 39 bases long and in frame from the first base. At the junction V is shortened by 4 bases and J by 2 bases, with 9 bases in between. Per the germline V gene, SGHRS is the CDR1 and YFSETQ is the CDR2. Frozen genomic DNA underwent high-throughput TCRbeta CDR3 sequencing by immunoSEQ, including PCR amplification, mapping, bias correction and internal controls. The study's own analysis went as follows. Productive rearrangements were retained, and unique TCRbeta sequences were defined by the CDR3 nucleotide sequence together with the V and J gene. For classification of a sequence as donor-reactive, at least 5-fold expansion in CFSE-low cells relative to unstimulated pre-transplant cells and a frequency of at least 0.01% were required. Minimum frequency thresholds were set for each subject on the basis of the unstimulated sample with the lowest template count, so that a detection power of at least 90% was ensured. Jensen-Shannon divergence between the top 1000 TCRbeta sequences after and before transplant was used to measure repertoire turnover. Two-sided Fisher's exact tests were used to test for changes in the detection of donor-reactive sequences. The immuneACCESS repertoire file appears here via TCRdb, limited to in-frame rearrangements. These files lack a portion of the clones; in checked studies, under half of the deficit traces to unresolved V genes, and the cause of the others is not known. V and J calls and clone size are those listed in that table; D and trimming were worked out from the DNA. The sample table lists about 120,000 clones, 75% to 95% of them with a count of one. The ten largest clonotypes hold more than 0.8% of the sample.

The TCR comes from a human patient who received a liver transplant. After a transplant, some T cells may be the graft donor's own cells. The chain is assembled from TRBV5-1 and TRBJ1-1, with TRBD1 tentatively as D gene (5 bases match). The sample consisted of CD4+ T cells from blood, taken 12 months after liver transplant. The CDR3 protein is CASSVGQNTEAFF. The DNA sequence follows: TGCGCCAGCAGCGTAGGACAAAACACTGAAGCTTTCTTT.